The 18 T cell receptor beta chains given below trace back to one sample, sequenced in a study of CD8+CD57+ T cells in acquired aplastic anemia. The template used for profiling TCR beta VDJ and CDR3 was genomic DNA. Via MiXCR, TCRdb re-called the reads, giving one row per CDR3 protein. The sample has 150,000 to 200,000 distinct CDR3 sequences; 50% to 75% are singletons. The source material was sorted CD4+, CD8+, or CD8+CD57+ T cells (not recorded which) from PBMCs. These receptors were taken from a human donor with severe aplastic anemia or a healthy control (not recorded which).

The chain is built from TRBV7-2 and TRBJ1-4; no definite D call. V was cut by 5 bases and J by 7 bases, with 14 bases left in between. The CDR3 spans 14 residues. Germline-derived CDR1 and CDR2 are SGHTA and FQGNSA. CDR3 residues: CASSQVAFSEKLFF. The CDR3 bases are TGTGCCAGCAGCCAGGTGGCCTTTAGTGAAAAACTGTTTTTT. Combining the CDR3 with reference TRBV7-2 and TRBJ1-4 gives the whole variable domain GAGVSQSPSNKVTEKGKDVELRCDPISGHTALYWYRQSLGQGLEFLIYFQGNSAPDKSGLPSDRFSAERTGGSVSTLTIQRTQQEDSAVYLCASSQVAFSEKLFFGSGTQLSVL.

The chain links TRBV12-3 or TRBV12-4 to TRBJ1-2; perhaps TRBD1 as D (5 bases). The CDR3 totals 14 residues. Between the trimmed V and J ends, which lost 11 bases and 1 base, there was a span of 17 bases. CDR3 loop: CAPIEGDHNYGYTF. CDR3 DNA: TGTGCCCCAATCGAAGGGGACCATAACTATGGCTACACCTTC.

CDR3 in amino acids: CASSSTVTYEQYF. DNA of the CDR3: TGTGCCAGCAGCTCGACAGTAACCTACGAGCAGTACTTC. This chain joins TRBV7-9 and TRBJ2-5; perhaps TRBD1 as D (5 bases). The end of the DNA fits TRBJ2-7 better, so the J call may be wrong. CDR1 and CDR2 (germline): SEHNR, FQNEAQ (reference sequence). The CDR3 contains 13 residues.

The gene calls are TRBV7-9 and TRBJ1-3, with 9 bases matching TRBD1. Germline V gives CDR1 SEHNR, CDR2 FQNEAQ (reference sequence). This CDR3 is built from 15 residues. The J segment lost 4 bases and the V segment lost 5 bases, leaving 6 bases of the junction unmatched. The DNA of the CDR3 is TGTGCCAGCAGCCTCCGGGACAGGGAGGGAAACACCATATATTTT. It encodes CASSLRDREGNTIYF.

The chain employs TRBV20-1 and TRBJ2-1, with D maybe TRBD1 (5 bases). V lost 1 base to trimming and J lost 0 bases, with 13 bases between them. The CDR3 is 16 amino acids. Germline assignment: CDR1 DFQATT and CDR2 SNEGSKA (reference sequence). CDR3 protein: CSARVGGASSYNEQFF. Written as DNA, the CDR3 is TGCAGTGCTAGAGTCGGTGGGGCCAGCTCCTACAATGAGCAGTTCTTC.

The J gene is TRBJ2-7, the V gene TRBV29-1; D assignment may be TRBD1 or TRBD2 (5 bases each). V was cut by 8 bases and J by 4 bases, with 18 bases left in between. The germline gives CDR1 SQVTM, CDR2 ANQGSEA. The CDR3 covers 13 residues. In DNA, the CDR3 is TGCAGCCAAGAACCCGGGACCAATTACGAGCAGTACTTC. It is translated as CSQEPGTNYEQYF.

The chain recombines TRBV24-1 with TRBJ1-1; the D is unclear. Trimming took 2 bases from V and 3 from J, leaving 18 bases between them. Germline CDR1 KGHDR, CDR2 SFDVKD. The CDR3 totals 17 residues. The CDR3 DNA reads as TGTGCCACCAGTGATTCGACTGGATTAAAAAGGGACACTGAAGCTTTCTTT. This encodes CATSDSTGLKRDTEAFF.

The chain employs TRBV20-1 and TRBJ1-2; 7 nucleotides line up with TRBD1. The CDR3 length is 13 residues. From germline, CDR1 is DFQATT and CDR2 SNEGSKA (reference sequence). V shed 4 bases and J 4 bases; nucleotides not matched to a gene: 6. Written as DNA, the CDR3 is TGCAGTGCTAACGCAGGGGGTAGCTATGGCTACACCTTC. It yields the protein CSANAGGSYGYTF.

J is TRBJ1-4 and V is TRBV7-9; 10 positions agree with TRBD1. The CDR3 consists of 15 residues. Germline assignment: CDR1 SEHNR and CDR2 FQNEAQ (reference sequence). V trimming: 6 bases; J trimming: 7 bases; junction bases outside the gene matches: 8. The CDR3 DNA follows: TGTGCCAGCAGACGACAGGGGGCTGGTTCTGAAAAACTGTTTTTT. Encoded protein: CASRRQGAGSEKLFF.

This chain joins TRBV2 and TRBJ1-6, with D unclear. The germline CDR1 and CDR2 sequences are SNHLY and FYNNEI. The CDR3 consists of 17 residues. V was shortened by 5 bases and J by 0 bases, with 14 bases between the two germline ends. The CDR3 sequence is CASSRRSLSSYNSPLHF. The CDR3 DNA sequence: TGTGCCAGCAGTCGCAGGTCCCTTAGCTCCTATAATTCACCCCTCCACTTT.

This sequence joins TRBV7-6 and TRBJ1-1, with 7 nucleotides matching TRBD1. Per germline, CDR1 SGHVS and CDR2 FNYEAQ. The CDR3 is 14 amino acids. The J segment lost 3 bases and the V segment lost 4 bases, leaving 5 bases of the junction unmatched. The DNA for the CDR3 is TGTGCCAGCAGCTCCCGGGACAGAGACACTGAAGCTTTCTTT. The encoded protein is CASSSRDRDTEAFF.

The CDR3 protein is CASNKGGPYEQYF. In nucleotides, the CDR3 is TGTGCCAGTAATAAGGGGGGACCCTACGAGCAGTACTTC. This rearrangement joins TRBV19 to TRBJ2-7; D is possibly TRBD1 or TRBD2 (6 bases each). There are 13 residues in the CDR3. Germline loops: CDR1 LNHDA, CDR2 SQIVND (reference sequence). Between the trimmed V and J ends, which lost 7 bases and 2 bases, there was a span of 12 bases.

In the case of this clonotype: An end of the junction differs from the germline gene, which may be a read error. This chain uses TRBV7-6 with TRBJ2-3, with 7 positions matching TRBD2. CDR1 is SGHVS, CDR2 FNYEAQ, per germline. The CDR3 is 14 amino acids. The CDR3 spells CASSLASGTDTQYF. The CDR3 nucleotides are TGTGCTAGCAGCTTAGCTAGCGGAACAGATACGCAGTATTTT.

Notes on this clonotype: Relative to the germline gene, one junction end is altered; a read error may explain this. The rearrangement uses TRBV15 and TRBJ1-2; D is undetermined. CDR3 size: 16 residues. The V gene's germline CDR1 is LNHNV and CDR2 YYDKDF (reference sequence). The CDR3 loop is CATSRGGAALNYGHTF. DNA for the CDR3: TGTGCCACCAGCAGAGGTGGAGCAGCCCTAAACTATGGCCACACCTTC. Full variable domain (rest looked up from reference TRBV15 and TRBJ1-2): DAMVIQNPRYQVTQFGKPVTLSCSQTLNHNVMYWYQQKSSQAPKLLFHYYDKDFNNEADTPDNFQSRRPNTSFCFLDIRSPGLGDTAMYLCATSRGGAALNYGHTFGSGTRLTVV.

This clonotype was seen just once. This chain connects TRBV9 to TRBJ2-1; D uncertain. V lost 3 bases and J lost 6, with 7 bases in between. Germline V gene sequence: CDR1 SGDLS, CDR2 YYNGEE. This CDR3 is 12 amino acids long. The CDR3 sequence is CASSAAANEQFF. The CDR3 region has the DNA TGTGCCAGCAGCGCGGCAGCCAATGAGCAGTTCTTC.

The DNA for the CDR3 is TGTGCCAGCAGCTCAAAAAAGGGACGGAACGGCGAGCAGTACTTC. Its protein is CASSSKKGRNGEQYF. This chain links TRBV7-9 with TRBJ2-7, with D possibly being TRBD1 or TRBD2 (5 bases each). V lost 4 bases, J lost 6 bases, and 19 bases lay in between. Germline CDR1 reads SEHNR; CDR2 reads FQNEAQ (reference sequence). CDR3 length: 15 amino acids.

This chain links TRBV7-6 with TRBJ2-7, with D possibly TRBD1 on 6 matching bases. With 5 bases removed from V and 2 bases from J, the gap between germline ends came to 22 bases. Looked up from germline, CDR1 is SGHVS and CDR2 is FNYEAQ. The CDR3 runs 17 residues. The CDR3 region has the DNA TGTGCCAGCAGCCTAGGGAGCACAGGGAAAGGCGCCTACGAGCAGTACTTC. Encoded protein: CASSLGSTGKGAYEQYF. Filled out from reference TRBV7-6 and TRBJ2-7, the complete variable domain reads GAGVSQSPRYKVTKRGQDVALRCDPISGHVSLYWYRQALGQGPEFLTYFNYEAQQDKSGLPNDRFSAERPEGSISTLTIQRTEQRDSAMYRCASSLGSTGKGAYEQYFGPGTRLTVT.

This clonotype has only a few counts. This chain connects TRBV24-1 to TRBJ2-5; D is unresolved. V lost 6 bases to trimming and J lost 14 bases, with 15 bases between them. From germline, CDR1 is KGHDR and CDR2 SFDVKD. The CDR3 runs to 11 residues. In DNA form, the CDR3 reads TGTGCCACCAGTCGAATTTGTGTCCGTTACTTC. This codes for CATSRICVRYF.